Listed below are T cell receptor beta chains from one sample, sequenced in a study of cytomegalovirus exposure and HLA in healthy donors. The table came from immunoSEQ multiplex PCR; TCRdb's copy has only in-frame clones and leaves some out. The data contain around 200,000 clones, 70% to 80% of them singletons. Specimen: PBMCs. The receptor source for this set is a woman aged 55-69 years in good health and CMV-seropositive. CDR3s include the opening cysteine and the closing phenylalanine or tryptophan. The order of the fields is clone size, D gene, V gene, J gene, CDR3 DNA, CDR3 protein. D genes are given only for firm matches. The size of a clone is reported for some rows only, either as once, few or many, or as a class for expanded clones.

>NA|NA|TRBV5-1|TRBJ2-5
TGCGCCAGCAGCACCCAACAGGGTTCCGAGACCCAGTACTTC
CASSTQQGSETQYF
>NA|NA|TRBV6-1|TRBJ1-2
TGTGCCAGCAGTGTACCAGGGAACTATGGCTACACCTTC
CASSVPGNYGYTF
>once|TRBD1|TRBV6-7|TRBJ2-7
TGTGCCAGCAGCAGCTACGAGGGGGCCTGCCCCTACGAGCAGTACTTC
CASSSYEGACPYEQYF
>few|TRBD1|TRBV29-1|TRBJ2-2
TGCAGCGCCAAAGAAAAGGGGGCGACCGGGGAGCTGTTTTTT
CSAKEKGATGELFF
>NA|NA|TRBV2|TRBJ2-3
TGTGCCAGCAGTGACTACTACCCTTCTACAGATACGCAGTATTTT
CASSDYYPSTDTQYF
>few|TRBD1|TRBV5-1|TRBJ1-5
TGCGCCAGCAGCTTAGACAGGGGAAGTCAGCCCCAGCATTTT
CASSLDRGSQPQHF
>NA|NA|TRBV20-1|TRBJ2-7
TGCAGTGCTAGCGTAGCCTACGAGCAGTACTTC
CSASVAYEQYF
>NA|NA|TRBV5-1|TRBJ2-6
TGCGCCAGCAGCTCCCAGGGGACTGGGGCCAACGTCCTGACTTTC
CASSSQGTGANVLTF
>few|NA|TRBV4-2|TRBJ2-7
TGTGCCAGCAGCCAAGGACAGGCGACCGCCTACGAGCAGTACTTC
CASSQGQATAYEQYF
>NA|TRBD2|TRBV30|TRBJ2-5
TGTGCCTGGAGTAAAGCGGGAGTTGGTGAGACCCAGTACTTC
CAWSKAGVGETQYF
>NA|NA|TRBV7-2|TRBJ1-5
TGTGCCAGCAGCCAGACTGGGGGGGAAGGCCCGCCCCAGCATTTT
CASSQTGGEGPPQHF
>NA|NA|TRBV5-8|TRBJ1-1
TGTGCCAGCAGCCCAGGTAGGGGGTGGAACACTGAAGCTTTCTTT
CASSPGRGWNTEAFF
>NA|TRBD2|TRBV30|TRBJ2-2
TGTGCCTGGAGTCCCTTAAGGGCTAGCGGGAGAAACGGGGAGCTGTTTTTT
CAWSPLRASGRNGELFF
>NA|NA|TRBV7-7|TRBJ1-4
TGTGCCAGCAGCTTAAACGGGGAAAAACTGTTTTTT
CASSLNGEKLFF
>few|TRBD2|TRBV27|TRBJ2-1
TGTGCCAGCGCTAAGTCTAGCGGGAGTACAAACAATGAGCAGTTCTTC
CASAKSSGSTNNEQFF
>NA|TRBD1|TRBV2|TRBJ2-4
TGTGCCAGTACCGGGACAGGGATGAACATTCAGTACTTC
CASTGTGMNIQYF
>NA|NA|TRBV27|TRBJ1-2
TGTGCCAGCAGAGGGGGGGATACTTGGGGCTACACCTTC
CASRGGDTWGYTF
>once|TRBD1|TRBV7-7|TRBJ1-3
TGTGCCAGCAGCTTGGGACAGGGGAAGACCATATATTTT
CASSLGQGKTIYF
>NA|NA|TRBV7-9|TRBJ2-1
TGTGCCAGCAGCTTACTCCAACGGGTCTCCTACAATGAGCAGTTCTTC
CASSLLQRVSYNEQFF
>NA|NA|TRBV4-3|TRBJ2-3
TGCGCCAGCAGCCTTTCACAGGGAAGGCCAGATACGCAGTATTTT
CASSLSQGRPDTQYF
>NA|NA|TRBV6-5|TRBJ1-6
TGTGCCAGCAGTTACCGGTCACCAAACGCACCCCTCCACTTT
CASSYRSPNAPLHF
>NA|NA|TRBV30|TRBJ2-5
TGTGCCTGGAGTGCCCAGGTAGGGGCCCAGTACTTC
CAWSAQVGAQYF
>NA|NA|TRBV11-3|TRBJ2-1
TGTGCCAGCAGCTTAGAAGGGGGTGGGGAGCAGTTCTTC
CASSLEGGGEQFF
>NA|NA|TRBV15|TRBJ1-2
TGTGCCACCAGCAGAGTGAGAGACAGCCACTATGGCTACACCTTC
CATSRVRDSHYGYTF
>once|NA|TRBV7-2|TRBJ1-3
TGTGCCAGCAGCTTAGGCCCAGGGCCTAGCTCTGGAAACACCATATATTTT
CASSLGPGPSSGNTIYF
>once|TRBD1|TRBV10-3|TRBJ1-4
TGTGCCATCAGGGCCGGGACAGATAATGAAAAACTGTTTTTT
CAIRAGTDNEKLFF
>NA|NA|TRBV5-1|TRBJ2-2
TGCGCCAGCAGCTTGCCCCTAGGTAACACCGGGGAGCTGTTTTTT
CASSLPLGNTGELFF
>NA|NA|TRBV25-1|TRBJ2-1
TGTGCCAGCAGTGAACTGGGGAGCTCCTACAATGAGCAGTTCTTC
CASSELGSSYNEQFF
>NA|NA|TRBV7-3|TRBJ2-2
TGTGCCAGCAGCTTACAGGGCCAAACGAACACCGGGGAGCTGTTTTTT
CASSLQGQTNTGELFF
>NA|TRBD2|TRBV5-1|TRBJ2-7
TGCGCCAGCAGCTCTAGCGGGAGCGGGCTCGAGCAGTACTTC
CASSSSGSGLEQYF
>NA|TRBD1|TRBV30|TRBJ1-5
TGTGCCTGGAGTCCCACGGGCAGGGGGGCCCAGCCCCAGCATTTT
CAWSPTGRGAQPQHF
>NA|NA|TRBV21-1|TRBJ1-4
TGTGCCAGCAGCAAAACTGGGCGAGGGTTAGATGAAAAACTGTTTTTT
CASSKTGRGLDEKLFF
>NA|TRBD1|TRBV4-1|TRBJ2-5
TGCGCCAGCAGCCAAGCCCACGGGGGACAGGGGGCAGAGACCCAGTACTTC
CASSQAHGGQGAETQYF
>few|TRBD1|TRBV5-1|TRBJ2-3
TGCGCCAGCAGCTTGGCGGCAGGGGGCCCAGATACGCAGTATTTT
CASSLAAGGPDTQYF
>NA|TRBD1|TRBV5-1|TRBJ2-1
TGCGCCAGCAGCTTGGTGCAGGGGGCAGGGGAGCAGTTCTTC
CASSLVQGAGEQFF
>NA|NA|TRBV18|TRBJ2-5
TGTGCCAGCTCACCAGCTGGGCCTTTTCAAGAGACCCAGTACTTC
CASSPAGPFQETQYF
>few|NA|TRBV6-5|TRBJ2-7
TGTGCCAGCAGGCCCGCGGGTATTAACAACTACGAGCAGTACTTC
CASRPAGINNYEQYF
>NA|TRBD1|TRBV27|TRBJ1-1
TGTGCTAGCAGTACCCGACAGGGGATCGGTGAAGCTTTCTTT
CASSTRQGIGEAFF
>NA|NA|TRBV19|TRBJ2-1
TGTGCCAGTAGTATAGCCCCGGACGGGAACAATGAGCAGTTCTTC
CASSIAPDGNNEQFF
>NA|NA|TRBV6-5|TRBJ2-3
TGTGCCAGCAGTACTAACCTTCGGGATACGCAGTATTTT
CASSTNLRDTQYF
>NA|TRBD1|TRBV5-4|TRBJ2-7
TGTGCCAGCAGCTTGATAGGCGACAGGGCCTACGAGCAGTACTTC
CASSLIGDRAYEQYF
>NA|TRBD1|TRBV27|TRBJ2-7
TGTGCCAGCAGTTGGACAGGCAAACCCAACGAGCAGTACTTC
CASSWTGKPNEQYF